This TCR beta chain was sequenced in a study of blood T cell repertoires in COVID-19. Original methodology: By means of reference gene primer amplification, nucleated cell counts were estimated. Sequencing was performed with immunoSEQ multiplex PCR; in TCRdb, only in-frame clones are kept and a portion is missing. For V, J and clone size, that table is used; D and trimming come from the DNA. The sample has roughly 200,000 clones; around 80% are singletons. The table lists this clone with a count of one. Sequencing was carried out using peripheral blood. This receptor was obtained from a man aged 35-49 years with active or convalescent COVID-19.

The CDR3 DNA reads TGTGCCAGCAGCGAGAGGGACAGGGCTATGAACGAGCAGTACTTC. Translated: CASSERDRAMNEQYF. The rearrangement uses TRBV5-5 and TRBJ2-7, with TRBD1 matching 9 bases. The V gene end was trimmed by 4 bases and the J gene end by 5 bases; junction bases not matched to a gene: 10. Germline CDR1 and CDR2: SGHKS and YYEKEE (reference sequence). This CDR3 has 15 amino acids.